The present T cell receptor beta chain was sequenced within a study of T cells in tuberculosis (dated by TCRdb to the late 2010s). For the study in its entirety: In the study, CD1B tetramers and high-throughput TCR immunosequencing were combined to characterize T cells specific for the mycobacterial lipid antigen glucose monomycolate (GMM). A South African clinical cohort compared IGRA-negative adolescents, IGRA-positive adolescents with latent tuberculosis and adults with active tuberculosis, roughly 9 per group. What the study reported, not specific to this receptor: The smaller NN-distances were partly driven by shorter CDR3-alpha lengths in active tuberculosis patients, and the difference for TCR-beta did not reach statistical significance. Active tuberculosis TCR-alpha repertoires showed smaller mean NN-distances to GMM-specific TCRs than IGRA-negative controls, suggesting clonal expansion of these TCRs. An accuracy of about 89% (AUROC about 0.91) was reached by a classifier using the diverse GMM-specific repertoire, compared with about 65% accuracy when GEM motif frequencies were used. Clinical samples were selected based on the availability of cryopreserved specimens, with adults included as active tuberculosis cases and adolescents included as controls.

A distance of 14 bases separates the germline ends of V and J, which lose 7 bases and 4 bases respectively. Its CDR3 holds 15 amino acids, cysteine through phenylalanine. Of the read, only the CDR3 DNA is kept; its 45 bases are in frame from base 1. The germline V gene gives CDR1 as MDHEN and CDR2 as SYDVKM. The immunoSEQ multiplex PCR assay was used to generate TCR libraries, with TCR-beta and/or TCR-alpha/delta assays applied to each sample. The amplified TCR libraries were sequenced on the Illumina high-throughput platform. On the study's bioinformatics: Clustering and dimensionality reduction relied on pairwise TCRdist distances among GMM-specific receptors from T cells that were either sorted ex vivo or expanded in vitro. The score assigned to each clinical repertoire was mean NN-distance, meaning the average TCRdist to the nearest 10% of tetramer-positive reference sequences. GEM TCR motif frequency was computed as the fraction of unique TCRs matching known GEM sequences by V/J usage and CDR3 length. Linear discriminant analysis with leave-one-out cross-validation, implemented in scikit-learn, was used to classify active tuberculosis. In its TCRdb copy, this immuneACCESS table keeps in-frame sequences only and misses some clones. Where compared with another copy, unresolved V genes explain less than half of these, and the others have no known cause. For V, J and clone size, that table is used; D and trimming come from the DNA. This sample gives roughly 28,000 clones in total; 90% of them show up just once. Approximately 6.6% of the sample rests with the top ten.

At study entry, a tuberculin skin test and the QuantiFERON-TB GOLD In-Tube IGRA were used to screen adolescents for latent tuberculosis infection. Unsorted cryopreserved PBMC were immunosequenced, covering on average around 100,000 T cells per clinical donor. Eleven high schools in the Worcester region of the Western Cape, South Africa, served as enrollment sites for adolescents aged 12 to 18 years. About 10 M. tuberculosis-infected adolescents and roughly ten uninfected adolescents were selected, with the two groups matched for age and sex. For the adolescents, PBMC were isolated by density centrifugation from freshly drawn heparinized blood and then cryopreserved. A word on this clone: Its antigen remains undetermined. Per-base qualities were not stored, and no clone one base away is much larger.

The sequence was collected from a donor aged 10-29 years with latent tuberculosis or without tuberculosis infection. The chain joins TRBV28 to TRBJ1-6; the D segment could be TRBD1, given 5 matching bases. The material sequenced was PBMCs. The base sequence is TGTGCCAGCACCAGCTCACAGGTATATAATTCACCCCTCCACTTT. This translates into CASTSSQVYNSPLHF.